Given below is one TCR beta chain in context. These data belong to a study of OX40 agonist ivuxolimab in advanced cancers. Study-level information: Patients undergoing dose escalation presented with hepatocellular carcinoma, melanoma, renal cell or head and neck cancer.

V dropped 2 bases and J dropped 4 bases, with 17 bases sitting between them. This CDR3 is 16 amino acids long. Germline CDR1 is SNHLY and CDR2 is FYNNEI. TCRdb keeps only in-frame clones here, not all; method: immunoSEQ multiplex PCR. This repertoire shows approximately 79,000 clones, over 75% found once; its top ten account for roughly 3.1%. Material: CD4+ or CD8+ T cells sorted from blood, obtained in a trial of the OX40 agonist ivuxolimab. The genes are TRBV2 and TRBJ1-2; unclear D gene. This receptor was identified in an adult with an advanced solid tumor such as melanoma, head and neck, liver or kidney cancer. CDR3 loop: CASSEWEQRRTYGYTF. The CDR3 DNA is TGTGCCAGCAGTGAATGGGAACAGCGTCGTACCTATGGCTACACCTTC.